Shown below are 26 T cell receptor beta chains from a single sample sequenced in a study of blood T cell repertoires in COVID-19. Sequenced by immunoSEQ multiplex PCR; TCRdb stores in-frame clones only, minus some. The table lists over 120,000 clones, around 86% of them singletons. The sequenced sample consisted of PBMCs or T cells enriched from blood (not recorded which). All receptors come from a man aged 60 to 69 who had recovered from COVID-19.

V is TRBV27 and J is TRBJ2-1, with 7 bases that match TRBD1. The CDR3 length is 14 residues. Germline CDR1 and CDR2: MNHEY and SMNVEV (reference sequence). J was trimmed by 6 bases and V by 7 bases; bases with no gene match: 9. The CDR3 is CASKRTGATNEQFF. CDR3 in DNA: TGTGCCAGCAAAAGGACAGGAGCGACCAATGAGCAGTTCTTC.

The CDR3 sequence: CASSRDSVETQYF. Here the CDR3 DNA reads TGTGCCAGCAGCCGGGACAGTGTGGAGACCCAGTACTTC. The chain employs TRBV3-1 (or the pseudogene TRBV3-2) and TRBJ2-5; 7 bases align to TRBD1. V was clipped by 4 bases and J by 5 bases; unmatched bases: 4. The CDR3 is made up of 13 amino acids. Germline V CDR1 and CDR2: LGHDT, YNNKEL (reference sequence).

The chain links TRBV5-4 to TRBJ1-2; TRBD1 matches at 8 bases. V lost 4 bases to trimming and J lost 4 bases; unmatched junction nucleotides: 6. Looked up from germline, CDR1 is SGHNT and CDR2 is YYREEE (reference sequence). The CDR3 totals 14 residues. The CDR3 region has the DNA TGTGCCAGCAGCCTCGACAGGGGAGTCTATGGCTACACCTTC. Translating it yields CASSLDRGVYGYTF.

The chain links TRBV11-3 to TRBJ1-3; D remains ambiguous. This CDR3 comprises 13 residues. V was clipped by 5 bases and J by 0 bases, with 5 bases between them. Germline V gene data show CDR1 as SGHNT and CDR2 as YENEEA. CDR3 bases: TGTGCCAGCAGCCAGAACTCTGGAAACACCATATATTTT. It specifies CASSQNSGNTIYF.

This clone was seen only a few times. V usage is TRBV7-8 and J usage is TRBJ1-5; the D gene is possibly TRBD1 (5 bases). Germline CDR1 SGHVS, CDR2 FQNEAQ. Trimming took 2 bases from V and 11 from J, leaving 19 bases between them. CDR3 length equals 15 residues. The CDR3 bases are TGTGCCAGCAGCTTAAGAGGGACGGAGGGGAGGACCCAGCATTTT. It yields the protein CASSLRGTEGRTQHF.

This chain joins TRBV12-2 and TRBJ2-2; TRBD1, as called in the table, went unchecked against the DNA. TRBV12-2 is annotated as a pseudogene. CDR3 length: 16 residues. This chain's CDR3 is CASCLSRTGLHGELFF. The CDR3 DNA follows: TGTGCAAGTTGCTTAAGTCGCACAGGGCTACACGGGGAGCTGTTTTTT.

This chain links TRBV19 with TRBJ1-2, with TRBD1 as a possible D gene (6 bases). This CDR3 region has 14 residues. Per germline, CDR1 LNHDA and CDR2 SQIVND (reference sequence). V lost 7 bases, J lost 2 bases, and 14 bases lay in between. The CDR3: CASKGQPVNYGYTF. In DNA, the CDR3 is TGTGCCAGTAAGGGACAACCCGTGAACTATGGCTACACCTTC. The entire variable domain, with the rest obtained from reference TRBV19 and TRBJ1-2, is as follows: DGGITQSPKYLFRKEGQNVTLSCEQNLNHDAMYWYRQDPGQGLRLIYYSQIVNDFQKGDIAEGYSVSREKKESFPLTVTSAQKNPTAFYLCASKGQPVNYGYTFGSGTRLTVV.

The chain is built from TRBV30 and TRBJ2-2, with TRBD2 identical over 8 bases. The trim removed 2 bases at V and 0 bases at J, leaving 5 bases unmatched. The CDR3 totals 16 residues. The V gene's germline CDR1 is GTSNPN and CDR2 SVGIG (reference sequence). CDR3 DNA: TGTGCCTGGAGTAGCACTAGCGGTTCGAACACCGGGGAGCTGTTTTTT. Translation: CAWSSTSGSNTGELFF.

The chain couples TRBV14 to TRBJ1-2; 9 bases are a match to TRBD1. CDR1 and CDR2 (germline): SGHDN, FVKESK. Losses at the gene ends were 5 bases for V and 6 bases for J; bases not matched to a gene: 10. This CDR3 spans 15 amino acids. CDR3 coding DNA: TGTGCCAGCAGCGCACCCGGGACAGGGTGGCATGGCTACACCTTC. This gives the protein CASSAPGTGWHGYTF. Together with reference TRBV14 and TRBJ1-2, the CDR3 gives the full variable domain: EAGVTQFPSHSVIEKGQTVTLRCDPISGHDNLYWYRRVMGKEIKFLLHFVKESKQDESGMPNNRFLAERTGGTYSTLKVQPAELEDSGVYFCASSAPGTGWHGYTFGSGTRLTVV.

CDR3 DNA sequence: TGCGCCAGCAGTCCAGATCTACGGAGGGTCCCCTACAATGAGCAGTTCTTC. Protein sequence: CASSPDLRRVPYNEQFF. J is TRBJ2-1 and V is TRBV23-1; the D gene is possibly TRBD2 (6 bases). TRBV23-1 is an open reading frame, and its role is uncertain. The ends were cut back, 4 bases at V and 2 bases at J, with 18 bases in the middle. The CDR3 loop spans 17 amino acids.

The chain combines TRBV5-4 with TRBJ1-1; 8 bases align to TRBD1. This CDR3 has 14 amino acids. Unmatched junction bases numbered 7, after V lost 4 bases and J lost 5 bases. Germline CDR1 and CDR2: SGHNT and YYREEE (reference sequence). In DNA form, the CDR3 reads TGTGCCAGCAGCCAACGACAGGGGAAAACTGAAGCTTTCTTT. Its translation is CASSQRQGKTEAFF.

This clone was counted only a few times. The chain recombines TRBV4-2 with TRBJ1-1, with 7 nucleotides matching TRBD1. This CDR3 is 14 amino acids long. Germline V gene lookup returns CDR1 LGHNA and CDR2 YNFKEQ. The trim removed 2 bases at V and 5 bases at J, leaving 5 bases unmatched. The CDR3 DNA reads TGTGCCAGCAGCCAAACAGGGGCCCGAACTGAAGCTTTCTTT. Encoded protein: CASSQTGARTEAFF.

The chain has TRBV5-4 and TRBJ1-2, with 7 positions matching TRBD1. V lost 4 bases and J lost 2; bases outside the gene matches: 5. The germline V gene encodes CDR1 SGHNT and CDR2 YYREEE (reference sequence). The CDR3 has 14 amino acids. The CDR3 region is CASSPGTDNYGYTF. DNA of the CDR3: TGTGCCAGCAGCCCCGGGACAGACAACTATGGCTACACCTTC.

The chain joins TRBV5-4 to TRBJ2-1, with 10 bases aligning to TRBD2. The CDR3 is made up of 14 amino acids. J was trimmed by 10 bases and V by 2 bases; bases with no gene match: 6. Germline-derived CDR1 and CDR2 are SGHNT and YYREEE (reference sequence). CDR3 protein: CASSFSGRSAEQFF. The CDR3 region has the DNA TGTGCCAGCAGCTTTAGCGGGAGGAGCGCCGAGCAGTTCTTC.

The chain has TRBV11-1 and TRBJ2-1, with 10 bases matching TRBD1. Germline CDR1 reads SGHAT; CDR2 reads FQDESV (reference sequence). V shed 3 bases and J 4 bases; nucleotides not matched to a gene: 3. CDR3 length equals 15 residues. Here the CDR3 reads CASSFRTGGYNEQFF. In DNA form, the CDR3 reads TGTGCCAGCAGCTTCCGGACAGGGGGGTACAATGAGCAGTTCTTC.

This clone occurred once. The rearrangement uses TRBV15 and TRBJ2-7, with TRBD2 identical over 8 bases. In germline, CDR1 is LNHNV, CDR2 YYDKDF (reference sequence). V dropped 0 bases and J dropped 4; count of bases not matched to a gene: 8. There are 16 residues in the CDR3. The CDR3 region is CATSRDPGRALYEQYF. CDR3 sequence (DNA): TGTGCCACCAGCAGAGACCCCGGGAGGGCCCTGTACGAGCAGTACTTC.

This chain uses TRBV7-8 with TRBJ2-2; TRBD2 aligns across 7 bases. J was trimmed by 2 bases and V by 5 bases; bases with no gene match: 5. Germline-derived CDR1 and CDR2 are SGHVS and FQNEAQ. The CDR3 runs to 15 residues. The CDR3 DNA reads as TGTGCCAGCAGCCGGGACTATCAAAACACCGGGGAGCTGTTTTTT. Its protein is CASSRDYQNTGELFF. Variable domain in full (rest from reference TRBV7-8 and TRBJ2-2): GAGVSQSPRYKVAKRGQDVALRCDPISGHVSLFWYQQALGQGPEFLTYFQNEAQLDKSGLPSDRFFAERPEGSVSTLKIQRTQQEDSAVYLCASSRDYQNTGELFFGEGSRLTVL.

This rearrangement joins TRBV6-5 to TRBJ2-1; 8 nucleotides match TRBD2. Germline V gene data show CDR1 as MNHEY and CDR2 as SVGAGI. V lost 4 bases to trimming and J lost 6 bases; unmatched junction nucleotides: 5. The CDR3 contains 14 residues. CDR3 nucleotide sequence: TGTGCCAGCAGTTTAGCGGGGCAGATCAATGAGCAGTTCTTC. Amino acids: CASSLAGQINEQFF.

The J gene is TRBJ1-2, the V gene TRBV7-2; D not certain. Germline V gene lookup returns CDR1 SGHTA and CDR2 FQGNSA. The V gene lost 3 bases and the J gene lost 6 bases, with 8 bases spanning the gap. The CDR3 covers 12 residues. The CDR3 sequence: CASSFRVDGYTF. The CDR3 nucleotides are TGTGCCAGCAGCTTTAGAGTCGATGGCTACACCTTC.

The CDR3 DNA reads TGCGCCAGCAGCTTCGGACTGGGACAAGAGACCCAGTACTTC. Its protein is CASSFGLGQETQYF. The rearrangement links TRBV5-1 to TRBJ2-5; TRBD2 is a possible D gene (5 bases). Germline CDR1 SGHRS, CDR2 YFSETQ. V lost 2 bases, J lost 2 bases, and 10 bases lay in between. CDR3 size: 14 residues.

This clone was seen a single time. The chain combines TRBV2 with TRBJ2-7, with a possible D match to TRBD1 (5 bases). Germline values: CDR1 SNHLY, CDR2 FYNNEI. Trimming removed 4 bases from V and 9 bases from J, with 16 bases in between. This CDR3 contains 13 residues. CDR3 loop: CASSGWANGAQYF. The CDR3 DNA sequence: TGTGCCAGCAGTGGTTGGGCGAATGGGGCGCAGTACTTC.

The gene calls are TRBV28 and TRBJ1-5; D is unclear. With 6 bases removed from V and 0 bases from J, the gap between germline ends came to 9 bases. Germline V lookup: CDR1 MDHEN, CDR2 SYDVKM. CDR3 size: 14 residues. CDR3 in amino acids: CASSPAGSNQPQHF. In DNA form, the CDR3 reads TGTGCCAGCAGCCCCGCGGGTAGCAATCAGCCCCAGCATTTT. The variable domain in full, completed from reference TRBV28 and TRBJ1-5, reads DVKVTQSSRYLVKRTGEKVFLECVQDMDHENMFWYRQDPGLGLRLIYFSYDVKMKEKGDIPEGYSVSREKKERFSLILESASTNQTSMYLCASSPAGSNQPQHFGDGTRLSIL.

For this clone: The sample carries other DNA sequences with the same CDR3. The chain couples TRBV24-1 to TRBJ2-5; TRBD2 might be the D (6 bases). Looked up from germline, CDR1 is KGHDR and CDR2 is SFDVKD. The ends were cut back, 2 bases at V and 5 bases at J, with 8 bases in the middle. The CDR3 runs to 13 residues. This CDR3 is CATSDSSVETQYF. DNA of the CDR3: TGTGCCACCAGTGATTCTAGCGTTGAGACCCAGTACTTC.

CDR3 in amino acids: CRAGSYEQYF. The CDR3 nucleotides are TGCAGAGCGGGAAGCTACGAGCAGTACTTC. The V gene is TRBV20-1, the J gene TRBJ2-7, with TRBD2 matching over 7 bases. CDR1 and CDR2 from the germline V gene are DFQATT and SNEGSKA (reference sequence). The CDR3 covers 10 residues.

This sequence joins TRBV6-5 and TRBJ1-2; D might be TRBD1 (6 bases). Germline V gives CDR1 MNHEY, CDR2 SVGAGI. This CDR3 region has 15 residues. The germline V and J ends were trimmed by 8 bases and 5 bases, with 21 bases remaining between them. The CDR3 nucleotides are TGTGCCAGCGTCCAGGTGGGGGCCCGACCGTATGGCTACACCTTC. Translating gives CASVQVGARPYGYTF.

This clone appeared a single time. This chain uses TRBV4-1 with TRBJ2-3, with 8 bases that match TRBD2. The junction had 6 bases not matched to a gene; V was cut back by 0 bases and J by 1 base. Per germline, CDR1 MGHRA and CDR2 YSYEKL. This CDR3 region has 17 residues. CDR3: CASSQDGERGRTDTQYF. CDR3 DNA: TGCGCCAGCAGCCAAGATGGCGAGCGGGGGCGCACAGATACGCAGTATTTT.